This T cell receptor beta chain was profiled in a study of preoperative IRX-2 immunotherapy in early breast cancer. The CDR3 consists of 11 residues. Trimming cost V 4 bases and J 10 bases, with 8 bases left between them. Germline V gene sequence: CDR1 MNHEY, CDR2 SMNVEV (reference sequence). Stated treatment: preoperative locoregional IRX-2 cytokine immunotherapy. The protocol was immunoSEQ multiplex PCR, while the TCRdb copy is restricted to in-frame clones and leaves out a portion. The sample shows tens of thousands of clones, approximately 95% of them seen only once. The input for sequencing was tumor tissue, taken after IRX-2 immunotherapy. The chain combines TRBV27 with TRBJ2-1; D ambiguous. The source is a human donor with breast cancer. This CDR3 is CASSSLGEQFF. CDR3 nucleotide sequence: TGTGCCAGCAGTTCCCTTGGGGAGCAGTTCTTC.